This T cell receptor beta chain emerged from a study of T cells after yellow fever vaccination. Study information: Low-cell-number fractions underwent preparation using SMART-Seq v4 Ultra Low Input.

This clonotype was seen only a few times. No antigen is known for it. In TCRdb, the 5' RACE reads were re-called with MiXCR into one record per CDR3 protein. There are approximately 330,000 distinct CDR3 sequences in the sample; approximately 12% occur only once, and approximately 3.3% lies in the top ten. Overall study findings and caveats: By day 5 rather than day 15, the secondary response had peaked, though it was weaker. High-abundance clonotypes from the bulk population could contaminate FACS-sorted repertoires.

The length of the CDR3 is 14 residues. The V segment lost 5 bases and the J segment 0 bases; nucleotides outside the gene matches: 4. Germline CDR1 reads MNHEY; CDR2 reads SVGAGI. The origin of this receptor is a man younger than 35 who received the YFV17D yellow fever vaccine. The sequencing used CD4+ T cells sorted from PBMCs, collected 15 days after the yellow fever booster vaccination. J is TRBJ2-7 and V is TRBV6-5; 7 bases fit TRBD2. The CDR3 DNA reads TGTGCCAGCAGTAGGGGAGGGGCCTCCTACGAGCAGTACGTC. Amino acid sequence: CASSRGGASYEQYV.